The entry below gives a single T cell receptor beta chain sequence along with its context. The antigen remains unidentified. The data were produced by immunoSEQ multiplex PCR, yet TCRdb's version contains in-frame clones alone and is incomplete. This table holds about 20,000 clones, 85% to 90% found once. The sample is drawn from a study of monozygotic twins with cystic fibrosis. Across the study: With approximately 15 PCR cycles, barcoded libraries came from around 3 micrograms of fragmented DNA.

Germline loops: CDR1 GTSNPN, CDR2 SVGIG (reference sequence). This CDR3 has 14 amino acids. V was cut by 3 bases and J by 1 base, with 10 bases left in between. Broader study findings: V usage most resembled the co-twin in 13 of 16 pairs. Low clonality (median around 0.009) suggested a mostly naive repertoire.

V and J are TRBV30 and TRBJ1-5; D is perhaps TRBD1 (5 bases). The sequencing sample was made of blood. The clonotype was recovered from a woman aged 30 to 39 with cystic fibrosis. CDR3 DNA: TGTGCCTGGAGGTTGGGGGGGAGCAATCAGCCCCAGCATTTT. Protein product: CAWRLGGSNQPQHF.